This TCR beta chain is drawn from a study of T cell responses to AZD1222 COVID-19 vaccine. Clones were read by immunoSEQ multiplex PCR, and TCRdb kept only the in-frame ones, dropping some. The profile shows 75,000 to 95,000 clones, 70% to 90% of them singletons. Study-level points and caveats: Repertoire collection took place solely once the T cell response had peaked. Variant regions that are unmutated are reportedly the target of nearly half of spike-specific TCRs.

The CDR3 is 16 amino acids. The V and J ends lost 4 bases and 8 bases, in that order; junction bases with no gene match: 13. Germline loops: CDR1 MDHEN, CDR2 SYDVKM. This clone appeared a single time. Antigen specificity is unknown. V is TRBV28 and J is TRBJ2-7; 11 positions match TRBD1. The sequence derives from an adult in good health. The sample consisted of peripheral blood, taken on day 0 of AZD1222 vaccination. The CDR3 region has the DNA TGTGCCAGCAGTTCCCCCACCGGGACAGGGGGAAGGCAGCAGTACTTC. Its protein product is CASSSPTGTGGRQQYF.